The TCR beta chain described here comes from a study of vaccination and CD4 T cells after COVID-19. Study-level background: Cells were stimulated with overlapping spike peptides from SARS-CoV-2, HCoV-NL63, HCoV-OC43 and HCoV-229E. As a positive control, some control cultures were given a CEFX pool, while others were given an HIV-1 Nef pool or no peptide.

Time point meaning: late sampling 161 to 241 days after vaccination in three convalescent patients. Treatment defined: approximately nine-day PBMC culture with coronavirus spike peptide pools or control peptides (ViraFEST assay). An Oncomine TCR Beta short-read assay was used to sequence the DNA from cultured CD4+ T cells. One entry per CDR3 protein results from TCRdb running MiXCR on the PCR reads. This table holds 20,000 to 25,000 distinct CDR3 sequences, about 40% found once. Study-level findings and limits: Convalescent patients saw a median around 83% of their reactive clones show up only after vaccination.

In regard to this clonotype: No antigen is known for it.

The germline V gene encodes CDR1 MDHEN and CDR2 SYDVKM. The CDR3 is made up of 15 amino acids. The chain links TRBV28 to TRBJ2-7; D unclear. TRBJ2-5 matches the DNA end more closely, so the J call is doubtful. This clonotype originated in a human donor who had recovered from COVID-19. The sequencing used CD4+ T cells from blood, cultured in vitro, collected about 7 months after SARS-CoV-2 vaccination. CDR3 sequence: CASSPRRLAGRTQYF. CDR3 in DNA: TGTGCCAGCAGTCCCCGCCGTTTAGCCGGCAGGACCCAGTACTTC.